Below, 13 T cell receptor beta chains from the same sample are listed, as sequenced in a study of PD-L1 blockade in urothelial cancer. As to time point: pretreatment peripheral blood. The repertoire was sequenced with immunoSEQ multiplex PCR; TCRdb's copy has only in-frame clones and lacks some. The sample includes more than 85,000 clones, over 75% of them seen just once. Material: PBMCs, obtained around atezolizumab (anti-PD-L1) treatment. The receptors were sampled from a man in his sixties with urothelial cancer.

The chain employs TRBV7-9 and TRBJ2-7, with a tentative D call TRBD1 (5 bases). There are 16 residues in the CDR3. CDR1 SEHNR and CDR2 FQNEAQ come from the germline V gene (reference sequence). V lost 5 bases, J lost 6 bases, and 23 bases lay in between. CDR3 in amino acids: CASSDLRGQPPLEQYF. The CDR3 nucleotides are TGTGCCAGCAGCGACCTAAGGGGCCAGCCACCTCTCGAGCAGTACTTC.

The rearrangement uses TRBV7-2 and TRBJ2-5, with no clear D. Germline CDR1 is SGHTA and CDR2 is FQGNSA. V was cut by 2 bases and J by 4 bases, with 8 bases left in between. The CDR3 sequence is 13 residues long. The CDR3 nucleotides are TGTGCCAGCAGCTTATTGTCTGTAGAGACCCAGTACTTC. Translated: CASSLLSVETQYF. Looking up the rest from reference TRBV7-2 and TRBJ2-5 gives the full variable domain: GAGVSQSPSNKVTEKGKDVELRCDPISGHTALYWYRQSLGQGLEFLIYFQGNSAPDKSGLPSDRFSAERTGGSVSTLTIQRTQQEDSAVYLCASSLLSVETQYFGPGTRLLVL.

This chain uses TRBV28 with TRBJ1-4; 9 nucleotides line up with TRBD1. Trimming took 4 bases from V and 4 from J; bases not matched to a gene: 4. Germline V CDR1 and CDR2: MDHEN, SYDVKM. The CDR3 length is 15 residues. The CDR3 DNA sequence: TGTGCCAGCAGTTCACCGGACAGGGGTAATGAAAAACTGTTTTTT. Its translation is CASSSPDRGNEKLFF.

The chain's CDR3 is CASSLGLAGTVAYNEQFF. The CDR3 coding sequence is TGTGCCAGCAGCTTAGGACTAGCGGGAACGGTCGCCTACAATGAGCAGTTCTTC. J is TRBJ2-1 and V is TRBV7-2, with TRBD2 identical over 11 bases. This CDR3 has 18 residues. J gave up 2 bases and V 1 base, and 7 bases lay outside the gene matches. CDR1 is SGHTA, CDR2 FQGNSA, per germline.

Concerning this clone: The junction departs from the called germline gene at one end, perhaps through a read error. The chain employs TRBV19 and TRBJ1-2; D is possibly TRBD1 (5 bases). CDR1 is LNHDA and CDR2 is SQIVND in the germline V gene (reference sequence). The CDR3 is made up of 13 amino acids. This CDR3 reads CASSLDSNNGYTF. CDR3 coding DNA: TGTGCCAGTAGTCTCGACAGTAACAATGGCTACACCTTC. The whole variable domain, remainder taken from reference TRBV19 and TRBJ1-2, is DGGITQSPKYLFRKEGQNVTLSCEQNLNHDAMYWYRQDPGQGLRLIYYSQIVNDFQKGDIAEGYSVSREKKESFPLTVTSAQKNPTAFYLCASSLDSNNGYTFGSGTRLTVV.

The chain uses TRBV6-5 and TRBJ2-7, with D maybe TRBD1 (6 bases). With 4 bases removed from V and 0 bases from J, the gap between germline ends came to 13 bases. The germline CDR1 and CDR2 sequences are MNHEY and SVGAGI. The CDR3 runs 15 residues. Here the CDR3 DNA reads TGTGCCAGCAGTTCAGGGGCAGAGCACTCCTACGAGCAGTACTTC. Amino acids: CASSSGAEHSYEQYF.

The sample holds one count of this clone. The chain couples TRBV2 to TRBJ2-3; 7 nucleotides align to TRBD2. CDR3 length: 15 amino acids. CDR1 SNHLY and CDR2 FYNNEI come from the germline V gene. V shed 7 bases, J shed 4 bases, and the junction held 11 bases outside the gene matches. CDR3 region: CASKGRDSPADTQYF. DNA for the CDR3: TGTGCCAGCAAGGGGAGGGACTCACCGGCAGATACGCAGTATTTT.

V and J are TRBV28 and TRBJ1-2; D possibly corresponds to TRBD1 (5 bases). The germline CDR1 and CDR2 sequences are MDHEN and SYDVKM. Trimming removed 6 bases from V and 4 bases from J, with 15 bases in between. The CDR3 totals 14 residues. CDR3 DNA: TGTGCCAGCAGCCTCCCGGGGACTGGCTATGGCTACACCTTC. Amino acid sequence: CASSLPGTGYGYTF.

V and J are TRBV28 and TRBJ2-7, with D unclear. Germline CDR1 MDHEN, CDR2 SYDVKM. V gave up 2 bases and J gave up 9 bases, with 17 bases separating them. This CDR3 region has 14 residues. In nucleotides, the CDR3 is TGTGCCAGCAGTTTAGCCGGGTCATCCATCAGGCAGTACTTC. It translates to CASSLAGSSIRQYF.

The chain combines TRBV18 with TRBJ1-5, with D perhaps TRBD1 (6 bases). Germline V gene data show CDR1 as KGHSH and CDR2 as LQKENI. CDR3 length: 16 residues. Between the trimmed V and J ends, which lost 6 bases and 6 bases, there was a span of 21 bases. CDR3 nucleotides: TGTGCCAGCTCTTCCCGGGGCAGCGGGGGCGGTCAGCCCCAGCATTTT. Its protein product is CASSSRGSGGGQPQHF.

J is TRBJ2-3 and V is TRBV27; D ambiguous. Trimming removed 4 bases from V and 7 bases from J, with 24 bases in between. In germline, CDR1 is MNHEY, CDR2 SMNVEV (reference sequence). The CDR3 spans 17 residues. This CDR3 reads CASSSLREARRPNTQYF. CDR3 nucleotide sequence: TGTGCCAGCAGTTCTCTCCGAGAGGCTAGGCGCCCAAATACGCAGTATTTT.

The chain combines TRBV28 with TRBJ1-4; D is uncertain. The CDR3 consists of 15 residues. V lost 6 bases and J 10 bases, leaving 21 bases between the germline ends. Germline CDR1 MDHEN, CDR2 SYDVKM. CDR3 DNA sequence: TGTGCCAGCAGGTTTATGTCCGGGTGGGCGGGAAAACTGTTTTTT. The encoded protein is CASRFMSGWAGKLFF.

The chain uses TRBV5-1 and TRBJ2-5, with 10 bases lining up with TRBD2. Trimming at V came to 5 bases and at J to 4 bases, leaving 8 bases not matched to a gene. The germline V gene encodes CDR1 SGHRS and CDR2 YFSETQ. There are 15 residues in the CDR3. The CDR3 DNA is TGCGCCAGCAGTCTAGCGGGAGATATAGTAGAGACCCAGTACTTC. Protein product: CASSLAGDIVETQYF.